These T cell receptor beta chains were read from a single sample in a study of cytomegalovirus exposure and HLA in healthy donors. Sequencing used immunoSEQ multiplex PCR; TCRdb keeps in-frame clones, though not all of them. The table records tens of thousands of clones, around three quarters of them present only once. The source material was PBMCs. These receptor sequences come from a woman aged 35 to 49 in good health and CMV-seropositive. Both conserved end residues are part of each CDR3. D genes are given only for firm matches. Some rows have no size entry. The others give once, few or many, or a class for an expanded clone.

D gene: TRBD2
V gene: TRBV7-3
clone size: NA
J gene: TRBJ2-3
CDR3 protein: CASSRAGGPDTQYF
CDR3 DNA: TGTGCCAGCAGCCGAGCGGGAGGGCCAGATACGCAGTATTTT

D gene: NA
V gene: TRBV19
clone size: NA
J gene: TRBJ2-5
CDR3 protein: CASSPHRGQDQETQYF
CDR3 DNA: TGTGCCAGTAGTCCCCATAGGGGTCAGGACCAAGAGACCCAGTACTTC

D gene: TRBD1
V gene: TRBV18
clone size: NA
J gene: TRBJ2-5
CDR3 protein: CASSPPGQGVETQYF
CDR3 DNA: TGTGCCAGCTCACCACCGGGACAGGGGGTAGAGACCCAGTACTTC

D gene: NA
V gene: TRBV7-3
clone size: few
J gene: TRBJ2-5
CDR3 protein: CASSINSGSETQYF
CDR3 DNA: TGTGCCAGCAGCATCAACTCAGGGTCCGAGACCCAGTACTTC

D gene: NA
V gene: TRBV6-1
clone size: NA
J gene: TRBJ1-1
CDR3 protein: CASRRSGNTEAFF
CDR3 DNA: TGTGCCAGCAGGAGGTCGGGGAACACTGAAGCTTTCTTT

D gene: TRBD1
V gene: TRBV7-2
clone size: NA
J gene: TRBJ2-1
CDR3 protein: CASSLNRDSGNEQFF
CDR3 DNA: TGTGCCAGCAGCTTAAACAGGGACAGTGGTAATGAGCAGTTCTTC

D gene: TRBD1
V gene: TRBV28
clone size: NA
J gene: TRBJ1-1
CDR3 protein: CASSPGQGTCGAFF
CDR3 DNA: TGTGCCAGCAGCCCGGGACAGGGGACCTGCGGAGCTTTCTTT

D gene: NA
V gene: TRBV6-5
clone size: NA
J gene: TRBJ1-2
CDR3 protein: CASRGARGLGYTF
CDR3 DNA: TGTGCCAGCAGAGGCGCTCGAGGGCTGGGCTACACCTTC

D gene: NA
V gene: TRBV7-3
clone size: few
J gene: TRBJ2-1
CDR3 protein: CASSSNHNEQFF
CDR3 DNA: TGTGCCAGCAGCTCAAATCACAATGAGCAGTTCTTC

D gene: NA
V gene: TRBV19
clone size: NA
J gene: TRBJ1-2
CDR3 protein: CASSIVARGISGGYTF
CDR3 DNA: TGTGCCAGTAGTATAGTTGCCCGAGGGATTAGCGGTGGCTACACCTTC

D gene: NA
V gene: TRBV27
clone size: NA
J gene: TRBJ2-3
CDR3 protein: CASSRRLAGTDTQYF
CDR3 DNA: TGTGCCAGCAGCCGCCGGTTAGCGGGCACAGATACGCAGTATTTT

D gene: TRBD1
V gene: TRBV9
clone size: NA
J gene: TRBJ1-2
CDR3 protein: CASSVLMTGGQTF
CDR3 DNA: TGTGCCAGCAGCGTCCTGATGACAGGGGGCCAGACCTTC

D gene: NA
V gene: TRBV5-4
clone size: NA
J gene: TRBJ2-2
CDR3 protein: CASSLQSGDTGELFF
CDR3 DNA: TGTGCCAGCAGCTTGCAATCCGGGGACACCGGGGAGCTGTTTTTT

D gene: NA
V gene: TRBV11-2
clone size: NA
J gene: TRBJ2-5
CDR3 protein: CASSLESGRFETQYF
CDR3 DNA: TGTGCCAGCAGCTTAGAGTCAGGGAGGTTCGAGACCCAGTACTTC

D gene: NA
V gene: TRBV27
clone size: NA
J gene: TRBJ2-2
CDR3 protein: CASSAPDGRGTGELFF
CDR3 DNA: TGTGCCAGCAGTGCACCGGATGGGAGAGGGACCGGGGAGCTGTTTTTT

D gene: NA
V gene: TRBV15
clone size: NA
J gene: TRBJ2-5
CDR3 protein: CATSSPDKAHQETQYF
CDR3 DNA: TGTGCCACCAGCAGCCCCGACAAGGCGCACCAAGAGACCCAGTACTTC

D gene: TRBD1
V gene: TRBV7-2
clone size: NA
J gene: TRBJ2-7
CDR3 protein: CASSSQGAVYEQYF
CDR3 DNA: TGTGCCAGCAGCTCACAGGGGGCTGTTTACGAGCAGTACTTC

D gene: NA
V gene: TRBV27
clone size: NA
J gene: TRBJ1-5
CDR3 protein: CASSSQEGWPQHF
CDR3 DNA: TGTGCCAGCAGTTCCCAGGAGGGTTGGCCCCAGCATTTT

D gene: TRBD2
V gene: TRBV7-3
clone size: NA
J gene: TRBJ2-1
CDR3 protein: CASSLLGRDNEQFF
CDR3 DNA: TGTGCCAGCAGCTTATTGGGGAGGGACAATGAGCAGTTCTTC

D gene: NA
V gene: TRBV7-7
clone size: once
J gene: TRBJ2-5
CDR3 protein: CASSLGGGGQETQYF
CDR3 DNA: TGTGCTAGCAGCTTGGGCGGGGGCGGTCAAGAGACCCAGTACTTC

D gene: NA
V gene: TRBV5-5
clone size: once
J gene: TRBJ1-5
CDR3 protein: CASSLQEESQPQHF
CDR3 DNA: TGTGCCAGCAGCTTGCAGGAGGAGAGTCAGCCCCAGCATTTT

D gene: NA
V gene: TRBV4-2
clone size: few
J gene: TRBJ2-1
CDR3 protein: CASSQEDRDNEQFF
CDR3 DNA: TGTGCCAGCAGCCAAGAGGATCGGGACAATGAGCAGTTCTTC

D gene: TRBD2
V gene: TRBV19
clone size: few
J gene: TRBJ2-5
CDR3 protein: CASRTGGLQETQYF
CDR3 DNA: TGTGCCAGTAGGACGGGAGGGCTCCAAGAGACCCAGTACTTC

D gene: NA
V gene: TRBV27
clone size: NA
J gene: TRBJ1-5
CDR3 protein: CASSFSQGGQPQHF
CDR3 DNA: TGTGCCAGCAGTTTTTCGCAGGGAGGTCAGCCCCAGCATTTT

D gene: TRBD1
V gene: TRBV28
clone size: NA
J gene: TRBJ2-5
CDR3 protein: CASSGTGGKETQYF
CDR3 DNA: TGTGCCAGCAGTGGGACAGGGGGAAAAGAGACCCAGTACTTC

D gene: TRBD1
V gene: TRBV9
clone size: few
J gene: TRBJ2-7
CDR3 protein: CASSVEGGGDRAYEQYF
CDR3 DNA: TGTGCCAGCAGCGTAGAGGGGGGAGGGGACAGGGCCTACGAGCAGTACTTC

D gene: NA
V gene: TRBV10-1
clone size: NA
J gene: TRBJ2-2
CDR3 protein: CASSELANFRQSRVNTGELFF
CDR3 DNA: TGCGCCAGCAGTGAGCTAGCCAACTTCCGTCAGAGCCGGGTGAACACCGGGGAGCTGTTTTTT

D gene: TRBD2
V gene: TRBV4-2
clone size: NA
J gene: TRBJ2-1
CDR3 protein: CASSQVAGGNEQFF
CDR3 DNA: TGTGCCAGCAGCCAGGTAGCGGGGGGGAATGAGCAGTTCTTC

D gene: NA
V gene: TRBV6-9
clone size: NA
J gene: TRBJ1-4
CDR3 protein: CASRPQGIFEKLFF
CDR3 DNA: TGTGCCAGCAGACCTCAGGGGATCTTCGAAAAACTGTTTTTT

D gene: TRBD2
V gene: TRBV4-2
clone size: NA
J gene: TRBJ2-3
CDR3 protein: CASSQGPLADDGTQYF
CDR3 DNA: TGTGCCAGCAGCCAAGGGCCACTAGCGGATGACGGTACGCAGTATTTT

D gene: NA
V gene: TRBV7-2
clone size: NA
J gene: TRBJ1-1
CDR3 protein: CASSLLMEAEAFF
CDR3 DNA: TGTGCCAGCAGCTTACTAATGGAGGCTGAAGCTTTCTTT

D gene: NA
V gene: TRBV7-9
clone size: few
J gene: TRBJ1-1
CDR3 protein: CASSLGPGHTEAFF
CDR3 DNA: TGTGCCAGCAGCTTAGGGCCAGGTCACACTGAAGCTTTCTTT

D gene: TRBD2
V gene: TRBV18
clone size: NA
J gene: TRBJ2-5
CDR3 protein: CASSPSRTSGSQETQYF
CDR3 DNA: TGTGCCAGCTCACCAAGCAGGACTAGCGGGAGCCAAGAGACCCAGTACTTC

D gene: TRBD1
V gene: TRBV4-1
clone size: NA
J gene: TRBJ1-1
CDR3 protein: CASSHVPGQGSGNTEAFF
CDR3 DNA: TGCGCCAGCAGCCACGTCCCGGGACAGGGGAGCGGGAACACTGAAGCTTTCTTT

D gene: NA
V gene: TRBV7-8
clone size: few
J gene: TRBJ2-1
CDR3 protein: CASSFARHNEQFF
CDR3 DNA: TGTGCCAGCAGCTTCGCTAGACACAATGAGCAGTTCTTC

D gene: NA
V gene: TRBV4-3
clone size: NA
J gene: TRBJ2-2
CDR3 protein: CASSQFTGTGELFF
CDR3 DNA: TGCGCCAGCAGCCAATTTACGGGGACCGGGGAGCTGTTTTTT

D gene: TRBD1
V gene: TRBV6-1
clone size: NA
J gene: TRBJ2-5
CDR3 protein: CASRAGQVEETQYF
CDR3 DNA: TGTGCCAGCAGGGCCGGACAGGTAGAAGAGACCCAGTACTTC

D gene: TRBD2
V gene: TRBV4-2
clone size: NA
J gene: TRBJ2-1
CDR3 protein: CASSQDLREALQFF
CDR3 DNA: TGTGCCAGCAGCCAAGATTTGCGGGAGGCATTACAGTTCTTC

D gene: TRBD1
V gene: TRBV5-6
clone size: NA
J gene: TRBJ1-5
CDR3 protein: CASSRRAGGNQPQHF
CDR3 DNA: TGTGCCAGCAGTCGCCGGGCAGGGGGTAATCAGCCCCAGCATTTT

D gene: NA
V gene: TRBV20-1
clone size: few
J gene: TRBJ1-3
CDR3 protein: CSANSGNTIYF
CDR3 DNA: TGCAGTGCCAACTCTGGAAACACCATATATTTT

D gene: NA
V gene: TRBV27
clone size: NA
J gene: TRBJ1-5
CDR3 protein: CASSLTVYSNQPQHF
CDR3 DNA: TGTGCCAGCAGTTTGACAGTTTATAGCAATCAGCCCCAGCATTTT

D gene: TRBD2
V gene: TRBV7-3
clone size: NA
J gene: TRBJ2-7
CDR3 protein: CASSLVAGPLYEQYF
CDR3 DNA: TGTGCCAGCAGCCTTGTAGCGGGACCCCTTTACGAGCAGTACTTC

D gene: NA
V gene: TRBV2
clone size: NA
J gene: TRBJ2-7
CDR3 protein: CAGNRDSSYEQYF
CDR3 DNA: TGTGCCGGAAACCGGGACTCCTCCTACGAGCAGTACTTC

D gene: TRBD2
V gene: TRBV28
clone size: NA
J gene: TRBJ2-1
CDR3 protein: CASSSPTSGRVSYNEQFF
CDR3 DNA: TGTGCCAGCAGTTCTCCCACTAGCGGGAGGGTCTCCTACAATGAGCAGTTCTTC

D gene: TRBD1
V gene: TRBV5-1
clone size: NA
J gene: TRBJ2-3
CDR3 protein: CASSWAGTGVRDTQYF
CDR3 DNA: TGCGCCAGCAGCTGGGCCGGGACAGGGGTTCGAGATACGCAGTATTTT

D gene: NA
V gene: TRBV19
clone size: few
J gene: TRBJ1-2
CDR3 protein: CASSPGEGPYGYTF
CDR3 DNA: TGTGCCAGTAGTCCCGGAGAGGGTCCCTATGGCTACACCTTC

D gene: TRBD2
V gene: TRBV2
clone size: NA
J gene: TRBJ2-5
CDR3 protein: CASSAGLAETQYF
CDR3 DNA: TGTGCCAGCAGTGCGGGACTAGCCGAGACCCAGTACTTC

D gene: NA
V gene: TRBV27
clone size: NA
J gene: TRBJ2-4
CDR3 protein: CASAKSIAKNIQYF
CDR3 DNA: TGTGCCAGCGCAAAGAGTATAGCCAAAAACATTCAGTACTTC

D gene: NA
V gene: TRBV2
clone size: NA
J gene: TRBJ2-5
CDR3 protein: CASSGNLEPQYF
CDR3 DNA: TGTGCCAGCAGTGGTAACTTGGAGCCCCAGTACTTC

D gene: TRBD2
V gene: TRBV5-6
clone size: NA
J gene: TRBJ2-7
CDR3 protein: CASSRPRVGRAVEQYF
CDR3 DNA: TGTGCCAGCAGCCGACCTCGGGTCGGGAGGGCCGTGGAGCAGTACTTC

D gene: NA
V gene: TRBV16
clone size: NA
J gene: TRBJ1-3
CDR3 protein: CASSQSVVSGNTIYF
CDR3 DNA: TGTGCCAGCAGCCAATCGGTAGTATCTGGAAACACCATATATTTT

D gene: TRBD2
V gene: TRBV18
clone size: NA
J gene: TRBJ2-2
CDR3 protein: CASSPQEAGVNTGELFF
CDR3 DNA: TGTGCCAGCTCACCACAAGAAGCGGGAGTGAACACCGGGGAGCTGTTTTTT

D gene: NA
V gene: TRBV11-1
clone size: NA
J gene: TRBJ2-7
CDR3 protein: CASSRDNGGEQYF
CDR3 DNA: TGTGCCAGCAGTAGGGACAACGGGGGGGAGCAGTACTTC

D gene: NA
V gene: TRBV9
clone size: NA
J gene: TRBJ1-1
CDR3 protein: CASSVAGERTEAFF
CDR3 DNA: TGTGCCAGCAGCGTAGCCGGGGAACGGACTGAAGCTTTCTTT

D gene: NA
V gene: TRBV5-5
clone size: NA
J gene: TRBJ2-5
CDR3 protein: CASSLGSSETQYF
CDR3 DNA: TGTGCCAGCAGCTTAGGGAGCTCGGAGACCCAGTACTTC

D gene: TRBD1
V gene: TRBV11-2
clone size: NA
J gene: TRBJ1-2
CDR3 protein: CASSSNDRANYGYTF
CDR3 DNA: TGTGCCAGCAGCTCCAACGACAGGGCCAACTATGGCTACACCTTC

D gene: TRBD1
V gene: TRBV28
clone size: few
J gene: TRBJ1-2
CDR3 protein: CASSQDRDGYTF
CDR3 DNA: TGTGCCAGCAGTCAGGACAGGGATGGCTACACCTTC

D gene: TRBD1
V gene: TRBV2
clone size: NA
J gene: TRBJ2-7
CDR3 protein: CASSRGTGSYEQYF
CDR3 DNA: TGTGCCAGCAGTCGAGGGACAGGCTCCTACGAGCAGTACTTC